This entry concerns a single TCR beta chain. As yet, its antigen is unknown. This specimen comes from a study of siplizumab effects on memory and regulatory T cells. The study assayed around 9 x 10^4 TCR templates per sample. Sequenced by immunoSEQ multiplex PCR; TCRdb stores in-frame clones only, minus some. The table has 100,000 or so clones, 94% seen once. Points from the study as a whole: Roughly 75-97% of proliferating CD4+ or CD8+ clones lacked a naive or memory phenotype that could be assigned. Naive T cells seemed more diverse than memory cells; they also seemed major alloresponse contributors. Mappable CD4+ clones that were alloreactive averaged about 69% Treg-derived with siplizumab versus roughly 25% in controls.

The V and J ends lost 6 bases and 1 base respectively, with 16 bases between them. The CDR3 covers 15 residues. Per germline, CDR1 MNHEY and CDR2 SVGAGI. Material: non-Treg CD4+ T cells sorted from blood. This chain connects TRBV6-5 to TRBJ2-7; tentatively, D is TRBD2 (7 bases). This sequence was found in a human donor in good health. This CDR3 reads CASSLGGGRSYEQYF. CDR3 coding DNA: TGTGCCAGCAGCTTAGGGGGGGGGCGATCCTACGAGCAGTACTTC.